This T cell receptor beta chain is drawn from a study of blood T cell repertoires in COVID-19. Study-wide context: Material from acute and convalescent COVID-19 was sourced from the United States, Italy and Spain. T cells, B-cell-depleted T cells, or PBMCs supplied cDNA or gDNA.

In the original analysis: Quantification of nucleated cells was approximated via reference gene primer amplification. The protocol was immunoSEQ multiplex PCR, while the TCRdb copy is restricted to in-frame clones and leaves out a portion. V and J calls and clone size follow that table, whereas D and trimming were derived from the DNA. The sample yields more than 45,000 clones, more than 80% seen once. The CDR3 is 14 residues long. Germline CDR1 SGHRS, CDR2 YFSETQ. Deletions cut 3 bases from V and 3 bases from J, with 12 bases between. This TCR came from an elderly man with acute or convalescent COVID-19. Material for sequencing was peripheral blood. The J gene is TRBJ1-1, the V gene TRBV5-1, with unresolved D. Written as DNA, the CDR3 is TGCGCCAGCAGCTCGCGGGCTTCGGACACTGAAGCTTTCTTT. Encoded protein: CASSSRASDTEAFF.